Shown below are 28 T cell receptor beta chains from a single sample sequenced in a study of blood T cell repertoires in COVID-19. The assay was immunoSEQ multiplex PCR, and TCRdb's table has in-frame clones only and misses some. Found here are 45,000 to 60,000 clones, approximately 86% of them singletons; the top ten hold more than 6.5%. Sequenced material: peripheral blood. The receptors come from a human donor with active COVID-19. The donor label of this sample is uncertain.

This sequence joins TRBV5-4 and TRBJ2-3, with TRBD1 matching over 9 bases. Germline V gene sequence: CDR1 SGHNT, CDR2 YYREEE (reference sequence). The V gene end was trimmed by 3 bases and the J gene end by 11 bases; junction bases not matched to a gene: 13. This CDR3 is 15 amino acids long. The CDR3 sequence: CASSSPGTGRRRQYF. Here the CDR3 DNA reads TGTGCCAGCAGCTCACCGGGGACAGGGAGGCGCAGGCAGTATTTT.

DNA for the CDR3: TGCGCCAGCAGCCAAGCTTTGACAGGGAGATCACCCCTCCACTTT. It specifies CASSQALTGRSPLHF. V usage is TRBV4-3 and J usage is TRBJ1-6; 7 nucleotides align to TRBD1. V lost 1 base to trimming and J lost 10 bases; unmatched junction nucleotides: 7. The CDR3 sequence is 15 residues long. Germline lookup yields CDR1 LGHNA and CDR2 YSLEER.

The J gene is TRBJ2-6, the V gene TRBV5-1; the match to TRBD1 covers 8 bases. Germline V gene lookup returns CDR1 SGHRS and CDR2 YFSETQ. Losses at the gene ends were 4 bases for V and 4 bases for J; bases not matched to a gene: 13. The CDR3 totals 18 residues. CDR3 nucleotide sequence: TGCGCCAGCAGCCTTGTGTTCCAGGGGGCGGCCGGGGCCAACGTCCTGACTTTC. Protein: CASSLVFQGAAGANVLTF.

The chain employs TRBV4-1 and TRBJ2-2, with D hard to call. The germline V and J ends were trimmed by 1 base and 6 bases, with 9 bases remaining between them. The germline CDR1 and CDR2 sequences are MGHRA and YSYEKL. The CDR3 runs to 14 residues. The CDR3 protein is CASSQGPFPGELFF. The CDR3 DNA reads as TGCGCCAGCAGCCAAGGGCCGTTCCCCGGGGAGCTGTTTTTT.

The rearrangement links TRBV11-3 to TRBJ2-5; 8 positions match TRBD2. J was trimmed by 4 bases and V by 5 bases; bases with no gene match: 3. The CDR3 runs to 13 residues. Per germline, CDR1 SGHNT and CDR2 YENEEA. CDR3 residues: CASSAGGRETQYF. The CDR3 bases are TGTGCCAGCAGCGCGGGGGGACGAGAGACCCAGTACTTC.

The chain recombines TRBV3-1 (or the pseudogene TRBV3-2) with TRBJ1-3; D is ambiguous. V gave up 4 bases and J gave up 0 bases, with 10 bases separating them. Looked up from germline, CDR1 is LGHDT and CDR2 is YNNKEL (reference sequence). The CDR3 runs 15 residues. The CDR3 spells CASSLGLSSGNTIYF. The CDR3 nucleotides are TGTGCCAGCAGCCTCGGGTTAAGCTCTGGAAACACCATATATTTT.

This clone appeared once. V usage is TRBV5-4 and J usage is TRBJ2-2, with D possibly being TRBD1 (5 bases). The CDR3 sequence is 15 residues long. Trimming stripped 1 base from V and 2 bases from J, with 9 bases between. CDR1 is SGHNT, CDR2 YYREEE, per germline (reference sequence). CDR3 in amino acids: CASSLPTANTGELFF. The CDR3 DNA reads as TGTGCCAGCAGCTTGCCGACAGCTAACACCGGGGAGCTGTTTTTT.

This chain connects TRBV5-4 to TRBJ2-3; D is unresolved. The length of the CDR3 is 15 residues. Germline V gene lookup returns CDR1 SGHNT and CDR2 YYREEE (reference sequence). V dropped 0 bases and J dropped 2 bases, with 10 bases sitting between them. CDR3 region: CASSLDAMPTDTQYF. Written as DNA, the CDR3 is TGTGCCAGCAGCTTGGACGCGATGCCCACAGATACGCAGTATTTT.

The rearrangement joins TRBV5-1 to TRBJ2-4; D gene ambiguous. V was clipped by 9 bases and J by 0 bases, with 16 bases between them. This CDR3 contains 15 residues. Germline V CDR1 and CDR2: SGHRS, YFSETQ. The CDR3 DNA is TGCGCCACCACCCCGTCTCCACTAGCCAAAAACATTCAGTACTTC. Residues: CATTPSPLAKNIQYF. Based on the CDR3 plus reference TRBV5-1 and TRBJ2-4, the full variable domain is KAGVTQTPRYLIKTRGQQVTLSCSPISGHRSVSWYQQTPGQGLQFLFEYFSETQRNKGNFPGRFSGRQFSNSRSEMNVSTLELGDSALYLCATTPSPLAKNIQYFGAGTRLSVL.

The sample holds a few counts of this clone. V usage is TRBV7-3 and J usage is TRBJ2-2, with D possibly being TRBD1 (6 bases). The V gene lost 5 bases and the J gene lost 6 bases, with 19 bases spanning the gap. The CDR3 totals 16 residues. Germline-derived CDR1 and CDR2 are SGHTA and FQGTGA. The CDR3 DNA reads TGTGCCAGCAGCCGAACGACAGGAGGTCGGGCCGGGGAGCTGTTTTTT. Protein sequence: CASSRTTGGRAGELFF.

J is TRBJ2-3 and V is TRBV18, with TRBD1 matching over 7 bases. The trim removed 2 bases at V and 2 bases at J, leaving 7 bases unmatched. The germline V gene has CDR1 KGHSH and CDR2 LQKENI. The CDR3 runs 16 residues. The CDR3 nucleotides are TGTGCCAGCTCACCAAAACAGGGGCTGACCACAGATACGCAGTATTTT. This gives the protein CASSPKQGLTTDTQYF.

This clone appeared once. This rearrangement joins TRBV28 to TRBJ1-5; TRBD1 agrees at 7 bases. The germline V gene has CDR1 MDHEN and CDR2 SYDVKM. The CDR3 contains 15 residues. With 3 bases clipped from V and 4 bases from J, the junction kept 6 bases outside the gene matches. Here the CDR3 DNA reads TGTGCCAGCAGTTTTGGGACAGCGCAAAATCAGCCCCAGCATTTT. Translated: CASSFGTAQNQPQHF.

This rearrangement joins TRBV5-1 to TRBJ2-2, with D perhaps TRBD1 (6 bases). This CDR3 is 14 amino acids long. Germline CDR1 SGHRS, CDR2 YFSETQ. The V end lost 2 bases, the J end lost 7 bases, and 12 bases lay between the germline ends. The CDR3 loop reads CASSLGQFGGELFF. CDR3 DNA: TGCGCCAGCAGCTTAGGACAGTTCGGCGGGGAGCTGTTTTTT.

The rearrangement links TRBV4-3 to TRBJ2-3; 11 positions agree with TRBD2. Germline loops: CDR1 LGHNA, CDR2 YSLEER. V dropped 2 bases and J dropped 4; count of bases not matched to a gene: 20. This CDR3 has 21 residues. CDR3 DNA: TGCGCCAGCAGCCAACGACCCCGGACTAGCGGGCTGGAGGGGTTCGCAGATACGCAGTATTTT. Its translation: CASSQRPRTSGLEGFADTQYF.

About this clone: Relative to the germline gene, one junction end is altered; a read error may explain this. CDR3 coding DNA: TGTGCTAGCAGCTTAGGTGGGACAGGGGGCCGAGAGACCCAGTACTTC. Its protein product is CASSLGGTGGRETQYF. The chain recombines TRBV7-7 with TRBJ2-5; 12 nucleotides line up with TRBD1. CDR1 SSHAT and CDR2 FNYEAQ come from the germline V gene (reference sequence). The CDR3 runs 16 residues.

In its sample, this clone was seen once. The V gene is TRBV4-1, the J gene TRBJ1-6, with 9 positions matching TRBD1. Germline V gene data show CDR1 as MGHRA and CDR2 as YSYEKL. J was trimmed by 7 bases and V by 2 bases; bases with no gene match: 9. The CDR3 runs to 17 residues. The CDR3: CASSQPGQGARNSPLHF. The CDR3 DNA reads as TGCGCCAGCAGCCAACCGGGACAGGGCGCTCGCAATTCACCCCTCCACTTT.

The chain carries TRBV9 and TRBJ1-5; possible D gene TRBD1, 5 bases. Trimming pared 0 bases from V and 7 bases from J, leaving 11 bases between. This CDR3 contains 14 residues. Germline V lookup: CDR1 SGDLS, CDR2 YYNGEE. This chain's CDR3 is CASSVGGDSQPQHF. DNA of the CDR3: TGTGCCAGCAGCGTAGGAGGGGACTCCCAGCCCCAGCATTTT.

The rearrangement uses TRBV10-1 and TRBJ2-1; D unresolved. Per germline, CDR1 WNHNN and CDR2 SYGVQD (reference sequence). The CDR3 is 13 amino acids. V was cut by 2 bases and J by 10 bases, with 12 bases left in between. DNA of the CDR3: TGCGCCAGCAGTGAGAGGCTTCTCGGGGAGCAGTTCTTC. Translation gives CASSERLLGEQFF.

The gene calls are TRBV7-8 and TRBJ1-1, with D perhaps TRBD1 (5 bases). The CDR3 consists of 16 residues. Trimming took 5 bases from V and 4 from J, leaving 20 bases between them. CDR1 SGHVS and CDR2 FQNEAQ come from the germline V gene. CDR3 DNA: TGTGCCAGCAGCCTACGTTCAACGGGGGGGTTCACTGAAGCTTTCTTT. It yields the protein CASSLRSTGGFTEAFF. The full variable domain, in which reference TRBV7-8 and TRBJ1-1 provide the parts outside the CDR3, is GAGVSQSPRYKVAKRGQDVALRCDPISGHVSLFWYQQALGQGPEFLTYFQNEAQLDKSGLPSDRFFAERPEGSVSTLKIQRTQQEDSAVYLCASSLRSTGGFTEAFFGQGTRLTVV.

V usage is TRBV12-3 or TRBV12-4 and J usage is TRBJ1-2, with a weak D call TRBD1 (6 bases). Trimming removed 2 bases at V and 8 bases at J, with 12 bases between. The CDR3 length is 13 residues. CDR3 DNA sequence: TGTGCCAGCAGTTTATGGACAGTGAGCGGCTACACCTTC. Translating it yields CASSLWTVSGYTF.

This sequence joins TRBV7-9 and TRBJ2-5, with D perhaps matching TRBD2 (5 bases). Germline CDR1 reads SEHNR; CDR2 reads FQNEAQ (reference sequence). The V end lost 2 bases, the J end lost 5 bases, and 9 bases lay between the germline ends. The CDR3 is 13 amino acids. CDR3 DNA: TGTGCCAGCAGCTTAACGAGGGTGGAGACCCAGTACTTC. Translating it yields CASSLTRVETQYF.

The chain links TRBV16 to TRBJ1-6; a possible D gene is TRBD1 (6 bases). CDR3 length: 16 amino acids. Germline CDR1 KGHSY, CDR2 FQNENV. Trimming shortened V by 3 bases and J by 4 bases, and 13 bases separated the two germline ends. The CDR3: CASSQFLGQYNSPLHF. The CDR3, as DNA: TGTGCCAGCAGCCAGTTTCTAGGACAGTATAATTCACCCCTCCACTTT.

The chain has TRBV19 and TRBJ2-2, with a weak D call TRBD2 (6 bases). Trimming pared 4 bases from V and 4 bases from J, leaving 13 bases between. There are 15 residues in the CDR3. CDR1 LNHDA and CDR2 SQIVND come from the germline V gene (reference sequence). CDR3 residues: CASSRRAPPTGELFF. The CDR3 nucleotides read TGTGCCAGTAGTAGGAGGGCCCCCCCCACCGGGGAGCTGTTTTTT.

The CDR3 coding sequence is TGTGCCAGCAGTATAAGACAGGGTGGAGCTTTTAGCTACGAGCAGTACTTC. Encoded protein: CASSIRQGGAFSYEQYF. The rearrangement links TRBV28 to TRBJ2-7; 7 nucleotides match TRBD1. The CDR3 loop spans 17 amino acids. From germline, CDR1 is MDHEN and CDR2 SYDVKM. J was trimmed by 3 bases and V by 5 bases; bases with no gene match: 16. The full variable domain, completed using reference TRBV28 and TRBJ2-7, is DVKVTQSSRYLVKRTGEKVFLECVQDMDHENMFWYRQDPGLGLRLIYFSYDVKMKEKGDIPEGYSVSREKKERFSLILESASTNQTSMYLCASSIRQGGAFSYEQYFGPGTRLTVT.

This clone appeared a few times. This rearrangement joins TRBV28 to TRBJ2-7; D may be TRBD1 (6 bases). The CDR3 is made up of 14 amino acids. The V and J ends lost 4 bases and 3 bases respectively, with 13 bases between them. In germline, CDR1 is MDHEN, CDR2 SYDVKM. The CDR3 coding sequence is TGTGCCAGCAGTTCCCCCGGACAGATCTACGAGCAGTACTTC. The encoded protein is CASSSPGQIYEQYF.

The V gene is TRBV19, the J gene TRBJ1-4; D uncertain. CDR3 length: 17 amino acids. Germline CDR1 reads LNHDA; CDR2 reads SQIVND (reference sequence). Trimming shortened V by 6 bases and J by 6 bases, and 23 bases separated the two germline ends. The CDR3 DNA follows: TGTGCCAGTAGGTCGATCTTTGGCAAGAGGGTGGATGAAAAACTGTTTTTT. Amino acid sequence: CASRSIFGKRVDEKLFF. The complete variable domain, with remaining parts taken from reference TRBV19 and TRBJ1-4, reads DGGITQSPKYLFRKEGQNVTLSCEQNLNHDAMYWYRQDPGQGLRLIYYSQIVNDFQKGDIAEGYSVSREKKESFPLTVTSAQKNPTAFYLCASRSIFGKRVDEKLFFGSGTQLSVL.

V gene TRBV15 combines with J gene TRBJ2-7; tentatively, D is TRBD1 (6 bases). Looked up from germline, CDR1 is LNHNV and CDR2 is YYDKDF (reference sequence). Trimming removed 2 bases at V and 1 base at J, with 9 bases between. This CDR3 is built from 14 residues. The CDR3 sequence: CATSRTGQSYEQYF. DNA for the CDR3: TGTGCCACCAGCAGAACCGGACAGTCCTACGAGCAGTACTTC.

The genes are TRBV3-1 (or the pseudogene TRBV3-2) and TRBJ1-1; 7 bases line up with TRBD1. The ends lost 4 bases at V and 10 bases at J; junction bases unmatched: 9. This CDR3 region has 13 residues. The germline V gene encodes CDR1 LGHDT and CDR2 YNNKEL (reference sequence). The CDR3 DNA follows: TGTGCCAGCAGCCTCGACAGGGACACTCGAGCTTTCTTT. It specifies CASSLDRDTRAFF.